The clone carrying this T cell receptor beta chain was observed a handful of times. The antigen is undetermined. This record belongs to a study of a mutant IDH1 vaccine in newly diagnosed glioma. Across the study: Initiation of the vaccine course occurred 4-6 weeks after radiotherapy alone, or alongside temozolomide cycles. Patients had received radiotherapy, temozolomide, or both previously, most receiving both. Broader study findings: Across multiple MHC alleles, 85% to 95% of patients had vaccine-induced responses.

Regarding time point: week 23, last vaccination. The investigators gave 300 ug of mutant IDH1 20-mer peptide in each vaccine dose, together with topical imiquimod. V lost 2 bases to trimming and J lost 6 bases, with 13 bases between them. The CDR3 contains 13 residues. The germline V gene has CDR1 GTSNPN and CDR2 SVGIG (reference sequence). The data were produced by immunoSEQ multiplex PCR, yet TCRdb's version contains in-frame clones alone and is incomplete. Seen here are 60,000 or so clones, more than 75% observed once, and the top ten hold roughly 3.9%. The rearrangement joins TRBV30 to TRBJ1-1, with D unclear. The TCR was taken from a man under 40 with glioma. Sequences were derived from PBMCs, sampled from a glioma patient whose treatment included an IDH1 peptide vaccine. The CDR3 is CAWSPPGGAEAFF. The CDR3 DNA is TGTGCCTGGAGTCCACCGGGAGGCGCTGAAGCTTTCTTT. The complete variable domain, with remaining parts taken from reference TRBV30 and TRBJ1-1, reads SQTIHQWPATLVQPVGSPLSLECTVEGTSNPNLYWYRQAAGRGLQLLFYSVGIGQISSEVPQNLSASRPQDRQFILSSKKLLLSDSGFYLCAWSPPGGAEAFFGQGTRLTVV.